These 32 T cell receptor beta chains were sequenced from one sample in a study of T-cell memory formation after mild COVID-19. TCRdb itself ran the 5' RACE reads through MiXCR, one entry per CDR3 protein. The sample shows tens of thousands of distinct CDR3 sequences, around a quarter of them seen only once. Sequencing was performed on PBMCs or a T cell subset sorted from them (not recorded which). The source of these receptors is a man younger than 35 who had mild COVID-19 (a few samples of this study predate the infection). Cell type and time point are not known.

There are many counts of this clonotype. The V gene is TRBV4-1, the J gene TRBJ2-7; 7 nucleotides match TRBD1. Germline assignment: CDR1 MGHRA and CDR2 YSYEKL. The junction had 3 bases not matched to a gene; V was cut back by 1 base and J by 3 bases. This CDR3 spans 14 amino acids. The CDR3 DNA sequence: TGCGCCAGCAGCCAAGGGGGGACAGTCTACGAGCAGTACTTC. Translated, it gives CASSQGGTVYEQYF.

V is TRBV6-2 or TRBV6-3 and J is TRBJ1-1, with no clear D. The ends were cut back, 2 bases at V and 4 bases at J, with 2 bases in the middle. The germline V gene has CDR1 MNHEY and CDR2 SVGEGT. This CDR3 region has 11 residues. CDR3 loop: CASSYPTEAFF. In DNA, the CDR3 is TGTGCCAGCAGTTACCCCACTGAAGCTTTCTTT.

This clonotype was seen at least ten times. CDR3 residues: CSARPPDTEAFF. CDR3 nucleotides: TGCAGTGCCCGCCCCCCAGACACTGAAGCTTTCTTT. The chain combines TRBV20-1 with TRBJ1-1; D is ambiguous. Germline CDR1 is DFQATT and CDR2 is SNEGSKA (reference sequence). Trimming took 6 bases from V and 3 from J, leaving 11 bases between them. This CDR3 comprises 12 residues.

The chain links TRBV5-6 to TRBJ2-3; D not certain. Germline V lookup: CDR1 SGHDT, CDR2 YYEEEE. The CDR3 is 13 amino acids. Between the trimmed V and J ends, which lost 1 base and 2 bases, there was a span of 5 bases. CDR3 nucleotide sequence: TGTGCCAGCAGCTTGACCATCACAGATACGCAGTATTTT. Protein product: CASSLTITDTQYF.

The chain joins TRBV20-1 to TRBJ1-1; D remains ambiguous. The CDR3 consists of 14 residues. The ends were cut back, 2 bases at V and 0 bases at J, with 10 bases in the middle. Germline V lookup: CDR1 DFQATT, CDR2 SNEGSKA (reference sequence). CDR3 amino acids: CSARNAPMNTEAFF. The DNA of the CDR3 is TGCAGTGCTAGAAACGCTCCCATGAACACTGAAGCTTTCTTT.

This chain uses TRBV9 with TRBJ2-2, with a weak D call TRBD1 (6 bases). The CDR3 has 13 amino acids. Germline V lookup: CDR1 SGDLS, CDR2 YYNGEE. Trimming removed 0 bases at V and 6 bases at J, with 6 bases between. The CDR3 DNA reads as TGTGCCAGCAGCGTAGAGGGGGCCGGGGAGCTGTTTTTT. Its translation is CASSVEGAGELFF.

J is TRBJ2-2 and V is TRBV27; 9 bases are shared with TRBD1. Germline V lookup: CDR1 MNHEY, CDR2 SMNVEV (reference sequence). The CDR3 sequence is 16 residues long. The trim removed 7 bases at V and 7 bases at J, leaving 13 bases unmatched. This CDR3 is CASMELRTGAGGELFF. CDR3 DNA: TGTGCCAGCATGGAGCTCCGGACAGGGGCCGGCGGGGAGCTGTTTTTT.

There are many counts of this clonotype. This sequence joins TRBV24-1 and TRBJ1-1; D is uncertain. Trimming shortened V by 3 bases and J by 5 bases, and 3 bases separated the two germline ends. The CDR3 length is 11 residues. In germline, CDR1 is KGHDR, CDR2 SFDVKD. CDR3 DNA: TGTGCCACCAGTGATCGGACTGAAGCTTTCTTT. Translating gives CATSDRTEAFF.

V and J are TRBV20-1 and TRBJ2-7; the D gene is possibly TRBD2 (5 bases). V lost 5 bases, J lost 3 bases, and 11 bases lay in between. CDR3 size: 12 residues. Germline loops: CDR1 DFQATT, CDR2 SNEGSKA (reference sequence). The CDR3 is CSAERESYEQYV. The CDR3 DNA sequence: TGCAGTGCTGAAAGGGAGAGCTACGAGCAGTACGTC.

CDR3 protein: CASSQPTENNEQFF. For the CDR3, the DNA is TGTGCCAGCAGTCAGCCGACAGAGAACAATGAGCAGTTCTTC. The V and J genes are TRBV6-6 and TRBJ2-1; D might be TRBD1 (5 bases). CDR1 MNHNY and CDR2 SVGAGI come from the germline V gene (reference sequence). Between the trimmed V and J ends, which lost 5 bases and 5 bases, there was a span of 13 bases. The CDR3 covers 14 residues.

This clonotype was detected a few times. The genes are TRBV7-9 and TRBJ1-1, with D possibly being TRBD1 (6 bases). Trimming removed 4 bases at V and 0 bases at J, with 15 bases between. Germline CDR1 reads SEHNR; CDR2 reads FQNEAQ (reference sequence). The CDR3 covers 16 residues. In DNA form, the CDR3 reads TGTGCCAGCAGCTCCTACAGGGAGCTCTTGAACACTGAAGCTTTCTTT. This encodes CASSSYRELLNTEAFF.

This clonotype was seen more than once but under ten times. CDR3 bases: TGTGCCAGCAGCAGGGACCGCTCCGGAGGCAATCAGCCCCAGCATTTT. Its translation is CASSRDRSGGNQPQHF. This chain connects TRBV6-5 to TRBJ1-5; D possibly corresponds to TRBD1 (5 bases). There are 16 residues in the CDR3. Germline-derived CDR1 and CDR2 are MNHEY and SVGAGI. The V gene lost 6 bases and the J gene lost 2 bases, with 17 bases spanning the gap.

This clonotype has a handful of counts. The chain employs TRBV7-2 and TRBJ1-6, with D tentatively TRBD1 (6 bases). The V and J ends lost 6 bases and 9 bases respectively, with 9 bases between them. CDR1 is SGHTA and CDR2 is FQGNSA in the germline V gene. The CDR3 has 12 amino acids. The CDR3 bases are TGTGCCAGCAGGATAGGGGGTTCACCCCTCCACTTT. Translated: CASRIGGSPLHF.

The chain recombines TRBV24-1 with TRBJ2-3; D assignment may be TRBD1 or TRBD2 (6 bases each). Germline V gene lookup returns CDR1 KGHDR and CDR2 SFDVKD. V was clipped by 5 bases and J by 0 bases, with 11 bases between them. The CDR3 has 15 residues. The CDR3 DNA reads TGTGCCACCAGTGCGGGGGCAAGTAGCACAGATACGCAGTATTTT. Its protein product is CATSAGASSTDTQYF.

This clonotype was seen ten or more times. The rearrangement links TRBV12-3 or TRBV12-4 to TRBJ2-2; no reliable D call. Trimming stripped 6 bases from V and 5 bases from J, with 7 bases between. This CDR3 comprises 12 residues. CDR3 sequence (DNA): TGTGCCAGCAGGGCTGAAACCGGGGAGCTGTTTTTT. Translating it yields CASRAETGELFF.

About this clonotype: One end of the junction does not line up with germline, which may come from a read error. The rearrangement links TRBV29-1 to TRBJ1-1; D remains unclear. Germline V gene sequence: CDR1 SQVTM, CDR2 ANQGSEA. CDR3 length: 12 amino acids. The CDR3 region is CSVASMKTEAFF. Here the CDR3 DNA reads TGCAGCGTTGCGTCCATGAAGACTGAAGCTTTCTTT.

The rearrangement uses TRBV2 and TRBJ2-5, with 10 bases aligning to TRBD1. The V gene end was trimmed by 6 bases and the J gene end by 5 bases; junction bases not matched to a gene: 9. Germline CDR1 and CDR2: SNHLY and FYNNEI. The CDR3 extends over 15 amino acids. This CDR3 is CASRVGQGYPETQYF. The DNA for the CDR3 is TGTGCCAGCAGGGTGGGACAGGGGTATCCCGAGACCCAGTACTTC.

The chain couples TRBV6-5 to TRBJ1-1, with a tentative D call TRBD1 (6 bases). The CDR3 is made up of 14 amino acids. Trimming removed 6 bases at V and 3 bases at J, with 14 bases between. Germline assignment: CDR1 MNHEY and CDR2 SVGAGI. This CDR3 reads CASSNWGADTEAFF. The CDR3 nucleotides read TGTGCCAGCAGCAACTGGGGGGCTGACACTGAAGCTTTCTTT.

V gene TRBV13 combines with J gene TRBJ2-3; 15 bases are a match to TRBD2. Losses at the gene ends were 5 bases for V and 4 bases for J; bases not matched to a gene: 7. Germline V gives CDR1 PRHDT, CDR2 FYEKMQ (reference sequence). The CDR3 spans 17 residues. CDR3 residues: CASSGGLAGGPSDTQYF. The CDR3 bases are TGTGCCAGCAGCGGCGGACTAGCGGGGGGGCCGTCAGATACGCAGTATTTT.

In this sample, this clonotype turned up a few times. The V call is TRBV5-1, the J call TRBJ2-1; TRBD1 might be the D (5 bases). V lost 4 bases, J lost 4 bases, and 15 bases lay in between. CDR1 is SGHRS, CDR2 YFSETQ, per germline. This CDR3 has 15 residues. CDR3 amino acids: CASSPLGETYNEQFF. CDR3 DNA sequence: TGCGCCAGCAGCCCCCTAGGGGAAACTTACAATGAGCAGTTCTTC.

This sequence joins TRBV27 and TRBJ2-7; tentatively, D is TRBD2 (5 bases). CDR3 length equals 14 residues. Trimming removed 2 bases at V and 6 bases at J, with 14 bases between. CDR1 MNHEY and CDR2 SMNVEV come from the germline V gene (reference sequence). The CDR3 sequence is CASSLHRGPGEQYF. The CDR3 region has the DNA TGTGCCAGCAGTTTACACCGGGGTCCCGGCGAGCAGTACTTC.

This clonotype was seen a few times. The chain employs TRBV27 and TRBJ2-2; 9 bases are a match to TRBD1. Germline CDR1 is MNHEY and CDR2 is SMNVEV (reference sequence). The CDR3 sequence is 14 residues long. With 5 bases clipped from V and 6 bases from J, the junction kept 4 bases outside the gene matches. The CDR3 DNA reads TGTGCCAGCAGTGGGGACAGGGTCCCCGGGGAGCTGTTTTTT. It encodes CASSGDRVPGELFF.

This clonotype has only a few counts. The genes are TRBV7-9 and TRBJ2-5; D remains ambiguous. Per germline, CDR1 SEHNR and CDR2 FQNEAQ (reference sequence). The length of the CDR3 is 14 residues. The V end was cut by 4 bases, the J end by 1 base, with 10 bases between. Here the CDR3 DNA reads TGTGCCAGCAGCTCCTACAGAGGCCAAGAGACCCAGTACTTC. The encoded protein is CASSSYRGQETQYF.

In this sample, this clonotype turned up a few times. V is TRBV20-1 and J is TRBJ1-6; 8 nucleotides agree with TRBD1. The V gene end was trimmed by 6 bases and the J gene end by 8 bases; junction bases not matched to a gene: 15. The V gene's germline CDR1 is DFQATT and CDR2 SNEGSKA (reference sequence). The CDR3 covers 16 residues. The CDR3 DNA is TGCAGTGCAATCGGGACAGGCCGCGAGTGGGATTCACCCCTCCACTTT. It yields the protein CSAIGTGREWDSPLHF.

This chain connects TRBV6-6 to TRBJ1-5; 10 nucleotides align to TRBD1. The junction had 5 bases not matched to a gene; V was cut back by 0 bases and J by 3 bases. The CDR3 spans 17 residues. Germline CDR1 is MNHNY and CDR2 is SVGAGI (reference sequence). The CDR3 is CASSYSGQGGFNQPQHF. For the CDR3, the DNA is TGTGCCAGCAGTTACTCTGGACAGGGGGGCTTCAATCAGCCCCAGCATTTT.

This clonotype was seen repeatedly, ten times or more. The CDR3 DNA reads TGTGCCAGCACCATTGGCGGGGGGCGGGTTACCCAGTACTTC. This gives the protein CASTIGGGRVTQYF. V gene TRBV7-2 combines with J gene TRBJ2-5; 8 nucleotides align to TRBD2. The germline gives CDR1 SGHTA, CDR2 FQGNSA. V dropped 7 bases and J dropped 8; count of bases not matched to a gene: 12. CDR3 length: 14 amino acids.

V gene TRBV18 combines with J gene TRBJ2-6, with D maybe TRBD1 (6 bases). Germline CDR1 is KGHSH and CDR2 is LQKENI. With 2 bases removed from V and 0 bases from J, the gap between germline ends came to 14 bases. The CDR3 covers 18 residues. The CDR3 DNA is TGTGCCAGCTCACCAAGGACAGCACCCCGCTCTGGGGCCAACGTCCTGACTTTC. It is translated as CASSPRTAPRSGANVLTF.

The V and J genes are TRBV7-9 and TRBJ1-1; D is undetermined. V lost 4 bases and J lost 7, with 13 bases in between. Germline assignment: CDR1 SEHNR and CDR2 FQNEAQ (reference sequence). The CDR3 is 13 amino acids. CDR3 protein: CASSSSPGREAFF. DNA of the CDR3: TGTGCCAGCAGCTCATCTCCCGGGCGTGAAGCTTTCTTT.

This clonotype was picked up a small number of times. One end of the junction is discordant with germline, which a read error may explain. The chain joins TRBV7-7 to TRBJ2-2; 11 nucleotides align to TRBD1. Germline assignment: CDR1 SSHAT and CDR2 FNYEAQ (reference sequence). The CDR3 length is 16 residues. The CDR3 here is CASSDSGQGVSGELFF. The DNA of the CDR3 is TGTGCTAGCAGCGATTCGGGACAGGGGGTATCCGGGGAGCTGTTTTTT.

The table lists this clonotype with a few counts. V gene TRBV5-1 combines with J gene TRBJ1-2, with a weak D call TRBD1 (6 bases). The CDR3 spans 13 residues. The germline V gene encodes CDR1 SGHRS and CDR2 YFSETQ. Trimming removed 7 bases at V and 6 bases at J, with 16 bases between. The CDR3 here is CASAPTGDDGYTF. CDR3 bases: TGCGCCAGCGCGCCGACAGGTGATGATGGCTACACCTTC.

The J gene is TRBJ2-1, the V gene TRBV29-1; TRBD2 is a possible D gene (7 bases). The germline V gene encodes CDR1 SQVTM and CDR2 ANQGSEA. Trimming took off 4 bases at V and 4 bases at J, with 17 bases between the two ends. The CDR3 contains 15 residues. The DNA for the CDR3 is TGCAGCGTTGGGGGGGGACAACCTTTATACAATGAGCAGTTCTTC. Amino acid sequence: CSVGGGQPLYNEQFF.

The chain carries TRBV2 and TRBJ1-4; D call uncertain. In germline, CDR1 is SNHLY, CDR2 FYNNEI. The CDR3 is made up of 12 amino acids. V gave up 6 bases and J gave up 6 bases, with 8 bases separating them. In DNA form, the CDR3 reads TGTGCCAGCAGAGAAACCGATGAAAAACTGTTTTTT. It encodes CASRETDEKLFF.